These 2 T cell receptor beta chains came from one sample sequenced in a study of blood T cell repertoires in COVID-19. Generated by immunoSEQ multiplex PCR, the TCRdb table keeps only in-frame clones and is missing some. The sample yields 400,000 or so clones, 90% seen once. Sequencing was performed on PBMCs or T cells enriched from blood (not recorded which). The source of these receptors is a man between 18 and 35 years old who had recovered from COVID-19.

V usage is TRBV5-1 and J usage is TRBJ1-2; tentatively, D is TRBD1 (5 bases). This CDR3 is 16 amino acids long. Trimming took off 2 bases at V and 0 bases at J, with 14 bases between the two ends. CDR1 and CDR2 (germline): SGHRS, YFSETQ. The CDR3 is CASSFTTGVANYGYTF. CDR3 bases: TGCGCCAGCAGCTTTACCACGGGGGTGGCTAACTATGGCTACACCTTC.

The chain couples TRBV27 to TRBJ2-1; TRBD1 agrees at 10 bases. The ends lost 4 bases at V and 2 bases at J; junction bases unmatched: 11. Germline CDR1 MNHEY, CDR2 SMNVEV (reference sequence). This CDR3 is 18 amino acids long. DNA of the CDR3: TGTGCCAGCAGTTCCCCTAAGGGACAGGGGCCTCCCTACAATGAGCAGTTCTTC. It encodes CASSSPKGQGPPYNEQFF.